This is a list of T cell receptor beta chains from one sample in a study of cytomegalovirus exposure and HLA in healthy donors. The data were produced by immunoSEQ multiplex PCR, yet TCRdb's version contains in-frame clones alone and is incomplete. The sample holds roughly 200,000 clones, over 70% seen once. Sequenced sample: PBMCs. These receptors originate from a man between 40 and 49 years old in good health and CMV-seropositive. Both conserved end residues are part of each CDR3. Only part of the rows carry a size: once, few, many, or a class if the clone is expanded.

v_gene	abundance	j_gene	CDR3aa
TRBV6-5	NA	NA	CASSYLASGTYEQYF
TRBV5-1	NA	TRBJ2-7	CASAPDGTGLHEQYF
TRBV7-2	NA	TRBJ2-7	CASSLTSGSAYEQYF
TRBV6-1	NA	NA	CATMDRTSSYEQYF
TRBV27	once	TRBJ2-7	CASKQGNEQYF
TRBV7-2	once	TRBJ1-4	CASSLVPATNEKPFF
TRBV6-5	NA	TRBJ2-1	CASSYGPGLRGDEQFF
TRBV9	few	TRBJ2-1	CASSVDPYPAAEQFF
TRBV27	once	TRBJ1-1	CASRTDRDRVSGEAFF
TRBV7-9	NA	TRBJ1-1	CASSLGTGEAFF
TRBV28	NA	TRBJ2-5	CASSSLTGGVETQYF
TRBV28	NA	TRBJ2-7	CASSLPRGQAFYEQYF
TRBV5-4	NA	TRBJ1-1	CASSLDTGRATEAFF
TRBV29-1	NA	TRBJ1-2	CSVGRQGIYGYTF
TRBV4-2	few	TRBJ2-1	CASSPRALAGQNEQFF
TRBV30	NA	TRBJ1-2	CAWSRDRRTYGYTF
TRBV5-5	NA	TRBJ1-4	CASSGTGDANEKLFF
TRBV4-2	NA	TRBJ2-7	CASSRDRDSENEQYF
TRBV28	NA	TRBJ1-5	CASRDQGVGDNQPQHF
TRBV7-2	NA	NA	CASSFLSHYEQYF
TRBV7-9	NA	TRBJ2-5	CASSPRAGRGETQYF
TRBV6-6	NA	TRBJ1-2	CASRADRSNNYGYTF
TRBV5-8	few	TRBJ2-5	CASSFPQLAQYF
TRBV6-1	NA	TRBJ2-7	CASSERQGYEQYF
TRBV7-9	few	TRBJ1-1	CASSPGTGAPRTFF